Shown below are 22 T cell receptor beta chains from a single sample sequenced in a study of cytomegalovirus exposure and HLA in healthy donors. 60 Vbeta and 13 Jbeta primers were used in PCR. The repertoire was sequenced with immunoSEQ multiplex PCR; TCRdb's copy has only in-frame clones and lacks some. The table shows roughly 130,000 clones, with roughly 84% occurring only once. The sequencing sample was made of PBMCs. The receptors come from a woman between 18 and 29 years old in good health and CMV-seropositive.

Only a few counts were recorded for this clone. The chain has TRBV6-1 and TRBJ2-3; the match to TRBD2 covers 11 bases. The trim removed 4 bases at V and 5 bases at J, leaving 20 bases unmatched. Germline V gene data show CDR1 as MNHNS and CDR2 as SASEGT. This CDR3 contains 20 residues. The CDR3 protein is CASSAPTLAGATVGIDTQYF. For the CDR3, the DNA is TGTGCCAGCAGTGCCCCAACACTAGCGGGGGCGACAGTTGGTATAGATACGCAGTATTTT.

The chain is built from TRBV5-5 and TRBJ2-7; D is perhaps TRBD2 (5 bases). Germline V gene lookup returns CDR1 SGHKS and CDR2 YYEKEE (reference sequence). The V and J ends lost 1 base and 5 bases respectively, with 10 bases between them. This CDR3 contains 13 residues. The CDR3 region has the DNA TGTGCCAGCAGCTTGATTTGGGAGCACGAGCAGTACTTC. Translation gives CASSLIWEHEQYF.

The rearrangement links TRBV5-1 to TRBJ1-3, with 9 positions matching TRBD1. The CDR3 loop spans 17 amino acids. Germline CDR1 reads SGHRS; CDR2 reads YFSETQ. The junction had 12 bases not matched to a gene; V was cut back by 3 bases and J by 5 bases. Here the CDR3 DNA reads TGCGCCAGCAGCTCGGGTACTGACAGGGGGTCGAGAAACACCATATATTTT. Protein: CASSSGTDRGSRNTIYF.

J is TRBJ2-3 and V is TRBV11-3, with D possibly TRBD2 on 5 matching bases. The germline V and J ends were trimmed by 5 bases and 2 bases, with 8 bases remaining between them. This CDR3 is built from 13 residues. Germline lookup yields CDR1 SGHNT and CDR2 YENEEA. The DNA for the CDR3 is TGTGCCAGCAGCCCCGGGGTCACAGATACGCAGTATTTT. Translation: CASSPGVTDTQYF.

The CDR3 region has the DNA TGCGCCAGCAGCCAAGAAGCGACAGGCGGTTTCTTT. It codes for CASSQEATGGFF. This chain connects TRBV4-1 to TRBJ1-1; weak D call: TRBD1 (6 bases). Germline CDR1 MGHRA, CDR2 YSYEKL. Trimming took off 0 bases at V and 13 bases at J, with 12 bases between the two ends. This CDR3 has 12 amino acids.

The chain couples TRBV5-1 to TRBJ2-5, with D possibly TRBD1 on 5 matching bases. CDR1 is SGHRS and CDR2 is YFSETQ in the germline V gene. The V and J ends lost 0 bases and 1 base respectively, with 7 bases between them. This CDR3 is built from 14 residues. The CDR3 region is CASSLDRTQETQYF. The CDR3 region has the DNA TGCGCCAGCAGCTTGGACAGGACCCAAGAGACCCAGTACTTC.

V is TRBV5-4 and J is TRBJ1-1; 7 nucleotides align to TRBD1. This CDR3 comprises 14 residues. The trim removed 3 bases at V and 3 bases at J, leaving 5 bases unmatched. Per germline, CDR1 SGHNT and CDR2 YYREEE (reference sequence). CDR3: CASSWDTGDTEAFF. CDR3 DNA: TGTGCCAGCAGCTGGGACACAGGGGACACTGAAGCTTTCTTT.

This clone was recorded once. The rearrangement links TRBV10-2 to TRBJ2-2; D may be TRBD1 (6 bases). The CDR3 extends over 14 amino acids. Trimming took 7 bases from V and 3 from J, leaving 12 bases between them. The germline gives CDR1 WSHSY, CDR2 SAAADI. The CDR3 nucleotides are TGCGCCAGCAATTTGGGGGCCTACACCGGGGAGCTGTTTTTT. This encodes CASNLGAYTGELFF.

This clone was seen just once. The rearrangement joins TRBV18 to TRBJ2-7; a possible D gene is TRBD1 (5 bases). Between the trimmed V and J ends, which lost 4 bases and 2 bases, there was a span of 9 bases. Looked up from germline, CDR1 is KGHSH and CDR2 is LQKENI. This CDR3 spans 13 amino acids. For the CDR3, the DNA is TGTGCCAGCTCACAGGGGTGGACCTACGAGCAGTACTTC. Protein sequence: CASSQGWTYEQYF.

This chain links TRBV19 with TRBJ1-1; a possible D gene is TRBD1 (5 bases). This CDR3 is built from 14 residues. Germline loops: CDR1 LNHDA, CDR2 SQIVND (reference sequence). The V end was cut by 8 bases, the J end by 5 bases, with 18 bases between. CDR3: CASVPTTGGTEAFF. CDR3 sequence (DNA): TGTGCCAGTGTCCCTACCACCGGGGGTACTGAAGCTTTCTTT.

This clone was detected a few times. The CDR3 region is CASLDRGCEQYF. The CDR3, as DNA: TGTGCCAGCTTGGACAGAGGCTGCGAGCAGTACTTC. The chain couples TRBV28 to TRBJ2-7; possibly TRBD1 for D (6 bases). V gave up 8 bases and J gave up 6 bases, with 14 bases separating them. Germline-derived CDR1 and CDR2 are MDHEN and SYDVKM. The CDR3 loop spans 12 amino acids. The variable domain in full, completed from reference TRBV28 and TRBJ2-7, reads DVKVTQSSRYLVKRTGEKVFLECVQDMDHENMFWYRQDPGLGLRLIYFSYDVKMKEKGDIPEGYSVSREKKERFSLILESASTNQTSMYLCASLDRGCEQYFGPGTRLTVT.

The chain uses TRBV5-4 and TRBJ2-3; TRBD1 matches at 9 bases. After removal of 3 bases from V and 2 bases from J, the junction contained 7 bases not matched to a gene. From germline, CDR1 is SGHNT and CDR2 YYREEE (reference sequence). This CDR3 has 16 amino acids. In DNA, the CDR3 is TGTGCCAGCAGCTCATACCGGGACAGGGACACAGATACGCAGTATTTT. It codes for CASSSYRDRDTDTQYF.

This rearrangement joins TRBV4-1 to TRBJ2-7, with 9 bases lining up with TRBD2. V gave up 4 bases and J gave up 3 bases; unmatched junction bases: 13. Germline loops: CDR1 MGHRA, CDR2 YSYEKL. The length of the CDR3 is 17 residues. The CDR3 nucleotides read TGCGCCAGCAGCCTCCCCCGGGCAGCGGGGGGAATCTACGAGCAGTACTTC. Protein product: CASSLPRAAGGIYEQYF.

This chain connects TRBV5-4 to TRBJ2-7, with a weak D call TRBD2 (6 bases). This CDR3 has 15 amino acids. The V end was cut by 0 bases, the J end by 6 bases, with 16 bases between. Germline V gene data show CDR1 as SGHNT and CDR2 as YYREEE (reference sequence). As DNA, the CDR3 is TGTGCCAGCAGCTTGGGCGGGATACCAGTAGGCGAGCAGTACTTC. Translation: CASSLGGIPVGEQYF.

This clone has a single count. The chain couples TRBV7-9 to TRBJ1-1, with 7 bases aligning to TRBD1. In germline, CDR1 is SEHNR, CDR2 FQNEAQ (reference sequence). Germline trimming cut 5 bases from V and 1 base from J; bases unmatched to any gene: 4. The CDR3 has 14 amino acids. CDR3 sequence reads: CASSVGQTNTEAFF. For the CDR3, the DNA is TGTGCCAGCAGCGTGGGACAGACGAACACTGAAGCTTTCTTT.

The CDR3 sequence is CSVTDELGGRRAETQYF. Written as DNA, the CDR3 is TGCAGCGTAACCGATGAGCTGGGCGGGAGGAGGGCAGAGACCCAGTACTTC. The chain has TRBV29-1 and TRBJ2-5, with 8 bases lining up with TRBD2. This CDR3 has 17 amino acids. V trimming: 6 bases; J trimming: 4 bases; junction bases outside the gene matches: 19. Germline CDR1 SQVTM, CDR2 ANQGSEA.

In DNA form, the CDR3 reads TGCGCCAGCAGCTTACAGGACCCCCGACCCTACGAGCAGTACTTC. Amino acids: CASSLQDPRPYEQYF. The rearrangement links TRBV5-1 to TRBJ2-7; tentatively, D is TRBD1 (5 bases). The CDR3 consists of 15 residues. In germline, CDR1 is SGHRS, CDR2 YFSETQ. V lost 2 bases and J 2 bases, leaving 14 bases between the germline ends.

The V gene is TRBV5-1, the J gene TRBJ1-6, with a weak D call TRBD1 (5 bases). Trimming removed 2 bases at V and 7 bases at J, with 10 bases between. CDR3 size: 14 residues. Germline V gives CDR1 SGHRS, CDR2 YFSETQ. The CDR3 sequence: CASSFLSGNSPLHF. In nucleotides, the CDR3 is TGCGCCAGCAGCTTCTTATCAGGGAATTCACCCCTCCACTTT.

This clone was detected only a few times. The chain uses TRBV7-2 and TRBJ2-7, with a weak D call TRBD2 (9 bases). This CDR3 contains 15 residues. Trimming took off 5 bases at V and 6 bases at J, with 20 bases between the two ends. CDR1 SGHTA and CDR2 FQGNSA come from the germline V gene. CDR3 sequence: CASSRGQGGGGEQYF. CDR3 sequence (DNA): TGTGCCAGCAGCCGAGGACAGGGCGGGGGGGGCGAGCAGTACTTC. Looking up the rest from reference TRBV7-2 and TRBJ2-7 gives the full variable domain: GAGVSQSPSNKVTEKGKDVELRCDPISGHTALYWYRQSLGQGLEFLIYFQGNSAPDKSGLPSDRFSAERTGGSVSTLTIQRTQQEDSAVYLCASSRGQGGGGEQYFGPGTRLTVT.

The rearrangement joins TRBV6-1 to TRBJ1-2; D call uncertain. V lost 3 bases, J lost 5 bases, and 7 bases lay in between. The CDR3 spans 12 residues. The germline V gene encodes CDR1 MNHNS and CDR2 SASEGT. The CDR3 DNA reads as TGTGCCAGCAGTGATAATCTGTATGGCTACACCTTC. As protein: CASSDNLYGYTF.

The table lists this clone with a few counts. CDR3 nucleotides: TGTGCCAGCAGCCCGGACAGGGGTAGGGAGAACACTGAAGCTTTCTTT. Its translation is CASSPDRGRENTEAFF. This chain links TRBV5-6 with TRBJ1-1; 9 bases agree with TRBD1. There are 16 residues in the CDR3. Losses at the gene ends were 4 bases for V and 1 base for J; bases not matched to a gene: 8. CDR1 is SGHDT, CDR2 YYEEEE, per germline. The full variable domain, completed using reference TRBV5-6 and TRBJ1-1, is DAGVTQSPTHLIKTRGQQVTLRCSPKSGHDTVSWYQQALGQGPQFIFQYYEEEERQRGNFPDRFSGHQFPNYSSELNVNALLLGDSALYLCASSPDRGRENTEAFFGQGTRLTVV.

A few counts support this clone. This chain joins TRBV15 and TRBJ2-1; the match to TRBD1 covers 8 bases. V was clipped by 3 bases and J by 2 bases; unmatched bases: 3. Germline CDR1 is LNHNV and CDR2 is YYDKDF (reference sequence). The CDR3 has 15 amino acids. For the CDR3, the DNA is TGTGCCACCAGCAGCTACAGGGGGACCTACAATGAGCAGTTCTTC. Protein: CATSSYRGTYNEQFF.